Presented here are 19 T cell receptor beta chains from one specimen sequenced in a study of blood T cell repertoires in COVID-19. Profiled with immunoSEQ multiplex PCR; TCRdb holds only in-frame clones, not every one. This sample has approximately 300,000 clones, with 92% found just once. The sequencing input was PBMCs or T cells enriched from blood (not recorded which). These receptors came from a woman in her twenties or thirties who had recovered from COVID-19.

The V and J genes are TRBV15 and TRBJ2-7; the D gene is possibly TRBD2 (6 bases). The CDR3 has 17 residues. Germline V gene lookup returns CDR1 LNHNV and CDR2 YYDKDF (reference sequence). V was trimmed by 0 bases and J by 3 bases, leaving 18 bases between them. CDR3 in amino acids: CATSRDLAARGDYEQYF. Here the CDR3 DNA reads TGTGCCACCAGCAGAGATCTCGCGGCCCGCGGGGACTACGAGCAGTACTTC.

The chain employs TRBV28 and TRBJ2-3; 13 nucleotides line up with TRBD2. V lost 4 bases, J lost 5 bases, and 3 bases stayed unmatched. There are 15 residues in the CDR3. Per germline, CDR1 MDHEN and CDR2 SYDVKM. This CDR3 reads CASSSRTSGRDTQYF. CDR3 coding DNA: TGTGCCAGCAGTTCAAGGACTAGCGGGAGAGATACGCAGTATTTT.

The chain recombines TRBV6-5 with TRBJ1-1; D call uncertain. Germline CDR1 MNHEY, CDR2 SVGAGI. The CDR3 runs 13 residues. Trimming stripped 7 bases from V and 4 bases from J, with 13 bases between. Written as DNA, the CDR3 is TGTGCCAGCAACCCGGCGGGAGTCACTGAAGCTTTCTTT. Translated, it gives CASNPAGVTEAFF.

Here the CDR3 reads CASSFLERGAYEQYF. CDR3 DNA: TGCGCCAGCAGCTTTTTGGAGCGGGGGGCTTACGAGCAGTACTTC. The V call is TRBV5-1, the J call TRBJ2-7; 9 bases match TRBD2. This CDR3 region has 15 residues. V lost 2 bases to trimming and J lost 4 bases; unmatched junction nucleotides: 7. Germline V lookup: CDR1 SGHRS, CDR2 YFSETQ.

The genes are TRBV4-3 and TRBJ2-1, with 8 positions matching TRBD2. This CDR3 comprises 17 residues. Germline V CDR1 and CDR2: LGHNA, YSLEER. The trim removed 3 bases at V and 2 bases at J, leaving 9 bases unmatched. CDR3 protein: CASSHSLAGSAYNEQFF. CDR3 in DNA: TGCGCCAGCAGCCATTCTTTAGCGGGGTCGGCCTACAATGAGCAGTTCTTC.

The chain links TRBV5-4 to TRBJ1-1, with 7 positions matching TRBD1. This CDR3 is built from 14 residues. V shed 2 bases, J shed 4 bases, and the junction held 5 bases outside the gene matches. The germline V gene has CDR1 SGHNT and CDR2 YYREEE (reference sequence). CDR3 sequence reads: CASSFRGGGTEAFF. DNA for the CDR3: TGTGCCAGCAGCTTCCGAGGGGGCGGCACTGAAGCTTTCTTT.

This clone was observed once. The chain has TRBV7-6 and TRBJ1-3; the match to TRBD1 covers 10 bases. The CDR3 has 15 residues. Germline V CDR1 and CDR2: SGHVS, FNYEAQ. J was trimmed by 6 bases and V by 3 bases; bases with no gene match: 5. The CDR3 protein is CASSFGTGDENTIYF. In DNA form, the CDR3 reads TGTGCCAGCAGCTTTGGGACAGGGGATGAAAACACCATATATTTT.

The genes are TRBV4-2 and TRBJ1-6; no clear D gene. CDR3 length: 15 residues. Trimming left V 1 base short and J 4 bases short, with 8 bases between. The germline V gene has CDR1 LGHNA and CDR2 YNFKEQ. The CDR3 sequence: CASSQVGEYNSPLHF. The CDR3 DNA is TGTGCCAGCAGCCAAGTAGGAGAGTATAATTCACCCCTCCACTTT.

This clone appeared once. The genes are TRBV7-3 and TRBJ2-1; 12 bases match TRBD2. This CDR3 has 18 amino acids. V lost 5 bases, J lost 8 bases, and 16 bases stayed unmatched. The germline V gene encodes CDR1 SGHTA and CDR2 FQGTGA. CDR3 coding DNA: TGTGCCAGCAGCGCTATCCCCATGACTAGCGGGAGTGTCTATGAGCAGTTCTTC. Translating it yields CASSAIPMTSGSVYEQFF.

The rearrangement links TRBV28 to TRBJ1-2; D is unresolved. This CDR3 is built from 14 residues. The V end was cut by 5 bases, the J end by 8 bases, with 18 bases between. CDR1 and CDR2 from the germline V gene are MDHEN and SYDVKM. The CDR3 nucleotides read TGTGCCAGCAGTGGCCGGGAATTCCCCTCGGGCTACACCTTC. Its translation is CASSGREFPSGYTF.

This clone is a singleton in its sample. The sample carries other DNA sequences with the same CDR3. The rearrangement links TRBV9 to TRBJ2-5, with D unresolved. CDR3 size: 13 residues. V dropped 0 bases and J dropped 1 base, with 4 bases sitting between them. Germline CDR1 reads SGDLS; CDR2 reads YYNGEE. The CDR3 spells CASSVAGQETQYF. CDR3 nucleotide sequence: TGTGCCAGCAGCGTAGCGGGCCAAGAGACCCAGTACTTC.

In regard to this clone: A much larger clone sits a single nucleotide away, making a read error possible. This sequence joins TRBV6-2 or TRBV6-3 and TRBJ2-3, with a possible D match to TRBD2 (5 bases). The CDR3 loop spans 13 amino acids. V lost 2 bases and J 3 bases, leaving 6 bases between the germline ends. Germline V lookup: CDR1 MNHEY, CDR2 SVGEGT. Here the CDR3 reads CASSYRETDTQYF. CDR3 coding DNA: TGTGCCAGCAGTTACAGGGAGACAGATACGCAGTATTTT.

This chain uses TRBV5-4 with TRBJ2-5, with D perhaps matching TRBD2 (5 bases). The ends were cut back, 3 bases at V and 4 bases at J, with 16 bases in the middle. Germline CDR1 and CDR2: SGHNT and YYREEE (reference sequence). The CDR3 length is 15 residues. As DNA, the CDR3 is TGTGCCAGCAGCTCCGGGGTCGGTATGGGAGAGACCCAGTACTTC. This sequence encodes CASSSGVGMGETQYF.

The gene calls are TRBV18 and TRBJ1-6, with D unclear. The ends were cut back, 1 base at V and 10 bases at J, with 11 bases in the middle. This CDR3 is 14 amino acids long. Per germline, CDR1 KGHSH and CDR2 LQKENI. The CDR3 sequence is CASSPLGNTSPLHF. In DNA, the CDR3 is TGTGCCAGCTCACCACTCGGGAATACGTCACCCCTCCACTTT.

This chain links TRBV28 with TRBJ1-4, with 7 bases fitting TRBD1. Trimming cost V 4 bases and J 5 bases; bases outside gene matches: 7. There are 15 residues in the CDR3. Per the germline V gene, CDR1 is MDHEN and CDR2 is SYDVKM. CDR3 coding DNA: TGTGCCAGCAGTTATCCGGGACAGAGGAATGAAAAACTGTTTTTT. Protein: CASSYPGQRNEKLFF.

This rearrangement joins TRBV5-4 to TRBJ2-3, with 8 positions matching TRBD2. This CDR3 contains 14 residues. Looked up from germline, CDR1 is SGHNT and CDR2 is YYREEE (reference sequence). V was clipped by 4 bases and J by 6 bases; unmatched bases: 7. In DNA, the CDR3 is TGTGCCAGCAGCCCCCGGGAGGGGGGGGATACGCAGTATTTT. This sequence encodes CASSPREGGDTQYF.

The chain recombines TRBV7-8 with TRBJ2-7; D is possibly TRBD2 (5 bases). CDR1 is SGHVS and CDR2 is FQNEAQ in the germline V gene. Between the trimmed V and J ends, which lost 5 bases and 5 bases, there was a span of 13 bases. CDR3 size: 13 residues. DNA for the CDR3: TGTGCCAGCAGCCGCGGACTGGGCGACGAGCAGTACTTC. Its translation is CASSRGLGDEQYF.

The chain couples TRBV28 to TRBJ2-7, with 8 positions matching TRBD2. Germline CDR1 is MDHEN and CDR2 is SYDVKM. With 4 bases clipped from V and 4 bases from J, the junction kept 6 bases outside the gene matches. The CDR3 loop spans 14 amino acids. CDR3 protein: CASSSGGGSYEQYF. The CDR3 DNA follows: TGTGCCAGCAGTTCCGGCGGGGGGTCGTACGAGCAGTACTTC.

The chain carries TRBV6-5 and TRBJ2-3; the D is unclear. Between the trimmed V and J ends, which lost 0 bases and 4 bases, there was a span of 8 bases. The germline CDR1 and CDR2 sequences are MNHEY and SVGAGI. The CDR3 sequence is 14 residues long. CDR3 DNA: TGTGCCAGCAGTTACTCGAGAGTGGCAGATACGCAGTATTTT. Translated, it gives CASSYSRVADTQYF.